These T cell receptor beta chains were read from a single sample in a study of blood T cell repertoires in COVID-19. Method: immunoSEQ multiplex PCR; TCRdb's copy keeps in-frame clones and lacks some. This sample has some 93,000 clones, with around nine tenths found just once. The specimen sequenced was peripheral blood. Receptors originate from a woman older than 75 with acute or convalescent COVID-19. Each CDR3 is given with its conserved first and last residue. A D gene is named only where the DNA matches it firmly. Clone size, where shown, is once, few, many, or a class for clones that have expanded.

D,length,J,size,V,DNA,CDR3
TRBD1,13,TRBJ2-7,NA,TRBV27,TGTGCCAGCAGTATACGACAGGGGTACGAGCAGTACTTC,CASSIRQGYEQYF
TRBD1,16,TRBJ2-2,NA,TRBV19,TGTGCCAGTAGTATAGGAAAGACAGGGTCCTGGGGGGAGCTGTTTTTT,CASSIGKTGSWGELFF
NA,13,TRBJ2-2,once,TRBV5-5,TGTGCCAGCAGCTTGTTGCGCACCGGGGAGCTGTTTTTT,CASSLLRTGELFF
TRBD1,13,TRBJ2-4,NA,TRBV3-1/TRBV3-2,TGTGCCAGCAGCCAAGGGACAGGGTACATTCAGTACTTT,CASSQGTGYIQYF
NA,14,TRBJ2-3,NA,TRBV30,TGTGCCTGGAGGGGAGGACTACGCACAGATACGCAGTATTTT,CAWRGGLRTDTQYF
NA,18,TRBJ1-4,once,TRBV4-1,TGCGCCAGCAGCCAAACAAGGGGGGGCGCGCTTAGTAATGAAAAACTGTTTTTT,CASSQTRGGALSNEKLFF
TRBD1,14,TRBJ2-7,NA,TRBV9,TGTGCCAGCAGCAAGGGGACAGTGCCCTACGAGCAGTACTTC,CASSKGTVPYEQYF
NA,12,TRBJ1-1,once,TRBV12-3/TRBV12-4,TGTGCCAGCAGTTTGAGGAACACTGAAGCTTTCTTT,CASSLRNTEAFF
NA,14,TRBJ1-4,NA,TRBV3-1/TRBV3-2,TGTGCCAGCAGCCAAAGCGTTAGGAATGAAAAACTGTTTTTT,CASSQSVRNEKLFF
TRBD1,15,TRBJ1-2,NA,TRBV5-3,TGTGCCAGTACCTTAATCACGGGCAGGGGGTATGGCTACACCTTC,CASTLITGRGYGYTF
TRBD1,18,TRBJ1-4,once,TRBV7-9,TGTGCCAGCAGCTTATACCGGACCGGGACAGGGTTACATGAAAAACTGTTTTTT,CASSLYRTGTGLHEKLFF
NA,15,TRBJ1-5,NA,TRBV4-1,TGCGCCAGCAGCCAAGACAGGGGCGACAATCAGCCCCAGCATTTT,CASSQDRGDNQPQHF
TRBD2,14,TRBJ2-1,NA,TRBV29-1,TGCAGCGCTATGGGCTCTAGCGGGAGTAATGAGCAGTTCTTC,CSAMGSSGSNEQFF
TRBD2,16,TRBJ2-3,NA,TRBV5-4,TGTGCCAGCAGCTCACAGAGCGGGGGGGCCAGAGATACGCAGTATTTT,CASSSQSGGARDTQYF
TRBD2,14,TRBJ2-1,NA,TRBV2,TGTGCCAGCAGTGTGGCTAGCGGTTACAATGAGCAGTTCTTC,CASSVASGYNEQFF
NA,16,TRBJ2-2,NA,TRBV3-1/TRBV3-2,TGTGCCAGCAGCCGAACTAGTCCCCACCGAAGCGGGGAGCTGTTTTTT,CASSRTSPHRSGELFF
TRBD2,17,TRBJ2-5,NA,TRBV18,TGTGCCAGCTCACCACCGGCTAGCGGGGGGGTTGTGGAGACCCAGTACTTC,CASSPPASGGVVETQYF
NA,15,TRBJ1-3,NA,TRBV5-1,TGCGCCAGCAGCTTGGGGAGTCCCTCTGGAAACACCATATATTTT,CASSLGSPSGNTIYF
NA,16,TRBJ1-2,once,TRBV15,TGTGCCACCAGCAGAGATGATAAGGGGCAGGGGAACGGCTACACCTTC,CATSRDDKGQGNGYTF
NA,15,TRBJ1-6,few,TRBV29-1,TGCAGCGTTGTACTCGGCAGGGGCTATAATTCACCCCTCCACTTT,CSVVLGRGYNSPLHF
TRBD2,14,TRBJ2-3,once,TRBV3-1/TRBV3-2,TGTGCCAGCGGACTCAGCGGGGGCACAGATACGCAGTATTTT,CASGLSGGTDTQYF
TRBD2,16,TRBJ2-7,NA,TRBV6-5,TGTGCCAGCAGTTACGGGACTTGGGGGGGGACCTACGAGCAGTACTTC,CASSYGTWGGTYEQYF
TRBD1,13,TRBJ1-5,NA,TRBV2,TGTGCCAGCAGGGACAGGGAAGGTCAGCCCCAGCATTTT,CASRDREGQPQHF
TRBD1,14,TRBJ2-7,NA,TRBV2,TGTGCCAGCAGTGGATGGGACAGGGGAGGTGAGCAGTACTTC,CASSGWDRGGEQYF
TRBD2,16,TRBJ2-7,NA,TRBV4-2,TGTGCCAGCAGCCAAGCTGAGACTAGCGCAACCTACGAGCAGTACTTC,CASSQAETSATYEQYF
TRBD1,14,TRBJ1-6,NA,TRBV19,TGTGCCAGTAGTGGGACAGGGTATAATTCACCCCTCCACTTT,CASSGTGYNSPLHF
TRBD1,17,TRBJ2-6,NA,TRBV5-1,TGCGCCAGCAGCTTGGCCGGACAGGCATCTGGGGCCAACGTCCTGACTTTC,CASSLAGQASGANVLTF
NA,16,TRBJ2-3,NA,TRBV9,TGTGCCAGCAGCCCCCGGACAGACCGCGGGACAGATACGCAGTATTTT,CASSPRTDRGTDTQYF
TRBD1,13,TRBJ1-4,NA,TRBV2,TGTGCCAGCAGTTCAGGGGACAGGGGAAAACTGTTTTTT,CASSSGDRGKLFF
TRBD2,17,TRBJ2-5,NA,TRBV13,TGTGCCAGCAGCGAAGGGACTAGCGGGGGACGGGGAGAGACCCAGTACTTC,CASSEGTSGGRGETQYF
NA,13,TRBJ2-7,NA,TRBV9,TGTGCCAGCAGCGTAGTCCCAGGTCCCGAGCAGTACTTC,CASSVVPGPEQYF
NA,14,TRBJ1-3,few,TRBV14,TGTGCCAGCAGCCAAGATTTTCGGGGAAACACCATATATTTT,CASSQDFRGNTIYF
NA,13,TRBJ1-2,NA,TRBV5-1,TGCGCCAGCAGCTCCGGGGGATCGATGGGCTACACCTTC,CASSSGGSMGYTF
TRBD2,16,TRBJ2-7,NA,TRBV13,TGTGCCAGCAGCTTAGCCACTAGCGGGGCCATCTACGAGCAGTACTTC,CASSLATSGAIYEQYF
NA,12,TRBJ2-7,NA,TRBV11-2,TGTGCCAGCAGCCACAACTCCTACGAGCAGTACTTC,CASSHNSYEQYF
TRBD2,15,TRBJ2-1,NA,TRBV28,TGTGCCAGCAGGCGACTAGCGGGTGTCTACAATGAGCAGTTCTTC,CASRRLAGVYNEQFF
NA,13,TRBJ2-7,NA,TRBV5-8,TGTGCCAGCAGCAGTAATACAGGTTACGAGCAGTACTTC,CASSSNTGYEQYF
NA,14,TRBJ2-1,NA,TRBV6-4,TGTGCCAGCAGTTCTGGACTGTTCTACAATGAGCAGTTCTTC,CASSSGLFYNEQFF
TRBD1,15,TRBJ1-2,NA,TRBV3-1/TRBV3-2,TGTGCCAGCAGCCACGGGGACAGGGCTGCCTATGGCTACACCTTC,CASSHGDRAAYGYTF
NA,16,TRBJ1-1,NA,TRBV4-1,TGCGCCAGCAGCCACTCCTACAGGGAAAAGAACACTGAAGCTTTCTTT,CASSHSYREKNTEAFF
TRBD1,14,TRBJ1-1,few,TRBV24-1,TGTGCCACCAGACCAACTGCCGGGACAGGGAAAGCTTTCTTT,CATRPTAGTGKAFF
TRBD2,15,TRBJ2-7,NA,TRBV28,TGTGCCAGCAGCCCTTCGGGGACTAGCGGTTACGAGCAGTACTTC,CASSPSGTSGYEQYF
NA,15,TRBJ1-2,NA,TRBV24-1,TGTGCCACCAGTGATACGACCACAGGGAAGTATGGCTACACCTTC,CATSDTTTGKYGYTF
TRBD1,16,TRBJ1-6,NA,TRBV5-4,TGTGCCAGCAGCCCTGGGGACAGGGGAAGGGATTCACCCCTCCACTTT,CASSPGDRGRDSPLHF
TRBD2,16,TRBJ2-7,NA,TRBV7-3,TGTGCCAGCAGCTTAGCCCCCCCTAGCGGGGCCTCCGAGCAGTACTTC,CASSLAPPSGASEQYF
TRBD2,15,TRBJ2-1,NA,TRBV7-3,TGTGCCAGCAGCTCGACTAGCGTGGGTTTCGATGAGCAGTTCTTC,CASSSTSVGFDEQFF
TRBD2,17,TRBJ2-1,NA,TRBV11-2,TGTGCCAGCAGCTTAGAAGGGCGGGGGGCAGCCTACAATGAGCAGTTCTTC,CASSLEGRGAAYNEQFF
NA,17,TRBJ1-4,NA,TRBV5-1,TGCGCCAGCAGCTTGGTGGGGCAGGGAAGGTACTATGAAAAACTGTTTTTT,CASSLVGQGRYYEKLFF
NA,14,TRBJ1-2,NA,TRBV7-9,TGTGCCAGCAGCTTAATGGGGCAGCTCTATGGCTACACCTTC,CASSLMGQLYGYTF
NA,16,TRBJ1-2,NA,TRBV28,TGTGCCAGCAGGGGGCAGGGGCCCCGATTTAGCTATGGCTACACCTTC,CASRGQGPRFSYGYTF
NA,14,TRBJ2-7,few,TRBV27,TGTGCCAGCAACCCCGGGTCGCCCTCCTACGAGCAGTACTTC,CASNPGSPSYEQYF